This T cell receptor (beta chain) was captured in a study of identical twins. The CDR3 totals 14 residues. Trimming cost V 6 bases and J 4 bases; bases outside gene matches: 7. CDR1 and CDR2 from the germline V gene are ENHRY and SYGVKD. In this sample, this clonotype turned up a few times. TCRdb reprocessed the 5' RACE reads with MiXCR, giving one entry per CDR3 protein. The data contain about 220,000 distinct CDR3 sequences, less than 9.5% of them seen just once; the ten biggest clones take up about 5.2%. Material: memory (CD45RO+) T cells sorted from blood. The receptor's source is a woman aged 18-35 years in good health. This chain joins TRBV10-3 and TRBJ2-5; 8 bases are a match to TRBD1. In DNA form, the CDR3 reads TGTGCCATCAGGCCGGGACAGGCGGGAGAGACCCAGTACTTC. The encoded protein is CAIRPGQAGETQYF.